The 16 T cell receptor beta chains presented below share a single source sample, sequenced in a study of T cell responses to AZD1222 COVID-19 vaccine. Profiling relied on immunoSEQ multiplex PCR, and the TCRdb table lists in-frame clones only, not all of them. This sample carries 130,000 to 150,000 clones, approximately 86% of them seen once, and the ten largest clones take less than 6%. Material: peripheral blood, obtained 28 days after the second AZD1222 dose. The receptors were sampled from an adult who received the AZD1222 COVID-19 vaccine.

The rearrangement links TRBV30 to TRBJ2-7; tentatively, D is TRBD2 (5 bases). The CDR3 extends over 12 amino acids. The germline V gene encodes CDR1 GTSNPN and CDR2 SVGIG (reference sequence). The V gene lost 8 bases and the J gene lost 0 bases, with 11 bases spanning the gap. CDR3: CARTRGSYEQYF. The DNA of the CDR3 is TGTGCCCGGACTCGGGGCTCCTACGAGCAGTACTTC.

This sequence joins TRBV19 and TRBJ1-3, with a weak D call TRBD1 (6 bases). Looked up from germline, CDR1 is LNHDA and CDR2 is SQIVND (reference sequence). CDR3 length: 15 residues. V was clipped by 3 bases and J by 0 bases, with 9 bases between them. Here the CDR3 DNA reads TGTGCCAGTAGTATGGACAGCAACTCTGGAAACACCATATATTTT. Protein product: CASSMDSNSGNTIYF.

V gene TRBV15 combines with J gene TRBJ2-2; possibly TRBD2 for D (5 bases). Trimming stripped 8 bases from V and 0 bases from J, with 7 bases between. Germline values: CDR1 LNHNV, CDR2 YYDKDF (reference sequence). This CDR3 has 13 residues. CDR3 nucleotide sequence: TGTGCCACCCAGAGGGCGAACACCGGGGAGCTGTTTTTT. Translating gives CATQRANTGELFF.

The CDR3, as DNA: TGCAGCGTGCTAGGTGGACTGGACGCACCCGGGGAGCTGTTTTTT. Amino acids: CSVLGGLDAPGELFF. The chain links TRBV29-1 to TRBJ2-2; TRBD2 might be the D (5 bases). The V end was cut by 6 bases, the J end by 6 bases, with 20 bases between. From germline, CDR1 is SQVTM and CDR2 ANQGSEA. The CDR3 sequence is 15 residues long.

On this clone: This sample also contains other DNA sequences that code for the same CDR3. The chain is built from TRBV18 and TRBJ2-5; 9 nucleotides match TRBD2. The germline gives CDR1 KGHSH, CDR2 LQKENI. The CDR3 extends over 15 amino acids. V shed 0 bases, J shed 4 bases, and the junction held 3 bases outside the gene matches. CDR3 bases: TGTGCCAGCTCACCACCTGGCGGGAGGGGAGAGACCCAGTACTTC. Translating it yields CASSPPGGRGETQYF.

The CDR3 protein is CATAAQFSYEQYF. CDR3 nucleotides: TGTGCCACAGCCGCCCAATTCTCCTACGAGCAGTACTTC. The chain has TRBV27 and TRBJ2-7; unclear D gene. Trimming removed 10 bases from V and 0 bases from J, with 13 bases in between. The CDR3 has 13 amino acids. CDR1 MNHEY and CDR2 SMNVEV come from the germline V gene (reference sequence).

V is TRBV3-1 (or the pseudogene TRBV3-2) and J is TRBJ1-4, with D possibly TRBD1 on 5 matching bases. Germline V CDR1 and CDR2: LGHDT, YNNKEL (reference sequence). The CDR3 runs 12 residues. Trimming pared 8 bases from V and 1 base from J, leaving 5 bases between. CDR3 DNA: TGTGCCAGCGGGGGAACTAATGAAAAACTGTTTTTT. Its protein product is CASGGTNEKLFF.

This clone showed up just once. The chain uses TRBV4-2 and TRBJ1-1; D remains ambiguous. The CDR3 runs to 15 residues. CDR1 is LGHNA, CDR2 YNFKEQ, per germline. Trimming stripped 0 bases from V and 4 bases from J, with 12 bases between. Here the CDR3 reads CASSQEVQAGTEAFF. For the CDR3, the DNA is TGTGCCAGCAGCCAAGAGGTCCAAGCGGGCACTGAAGCTTTCTTT.

The chain recombines TRBV27 with TRBJ1-6; TRBD1 matches 7 bases. V shed 10 bases, J shed 7 bases, and the junction held 7 bases outside the gene matches. The CDR3 length is 13 residues. Germline CDR1 is MNHEY and CDR2 is SMNVEV (reference sequence). CDR3 in DNA: TGTGCCACCAAGGGACAGCAAAATTCACCCCTCCACTTT. It yields the protein CATKGQQNSPLHF.

This clone was counted a few times. CDR3 region: CASSWRGQGSDTEAFF. The CDR3 region has the DNA TGCGCCAGCAGCTGGAGGGGACAGGGGTCGGACACTGAAGCTTTCTTT. The chain recombines TRBV5-1 with TRBJ1-1, with 10 bases aligning to TRBD1. Losses at the gene ends were 3 bases for V and 3 bases for J; bases not matched to a gene: 8. CDR1 and CDR2 (germline): SGHRS, YFSETQ. The CDR3 length is 16 residues.

The V call is TRBV7-2, the J call TRBJ1-3; weak D call: TRBD1 (5 bases). Germline CDR1 is SGHTA and CDR2 is FQGNSA. V shed 5 bases and J shed 5 bases, with 22 bases lying between them. The CDR3 loop spans 17 amino acids. The CDR3 sequence is CASSLSSSGTARNTIYF. CDR3 in DNA: TGTGCCAGCAGCCTGTCCTCCTCCGGGACGGCAAGAAACACCATATATTTT.

The chain recombines TRBV6-5 with TRBJ2-1, with D possibly being TRBD2 (6 bases). The V and J ends lost 3 bases and 2 bases respectively, with 11 bases between them. Per germline, CDR1 MNHEY and CDR2 SVGAGI. The CDR3 extends over 15 amino acids. The CDR3 DNA follows: TGTGCCAGCAGTTATAGCGGCAGCCCCTACAATGAGCAGTTCTTC. Translating gives CASSYSGSPYNEQFF.

This chain connects TRBV5-1 to TRBJ1-4; perhaps TRBD1 as D (6 bases). CDR3 length: 16 amino acids. Germline-derived CDR1 and CDR2 are SGHRS and YFSETQ. Trimming shortened V by 0 bases and J by 3 bases, and 12 bases separated the two germline ends. The chain's CDR3 is CASSLGVQGSNEKLFF. CDR3 nucleotides: TGCGCCAGCAGCTTGGGGGTACAGGGATCTAATGAAAAACTGTTTTTT. Variable domain in full (rest from reference TRBV5-1 and TRBJ1-4): KAGVTQTPRYLIKTRGQQVTLSCSPISGHRSVSWYQQTPGQGLQFLFEYFSETQRNKGNFPGRFSGRQFSNSRSEMNVSTLELGDSALYLCASSLGVQGSNEKLFFGSGTQLSVL.

The gene calls are TRBV28 and TRBJ2-5; perhaps D is TRBD1 or TRBD2 (7 bases each). Deletions cut 6 bases from V and 4 bases from J, with 18 bases between. Germline CDR1 MDHEN, CDR2 SYDVKM. This CDR3 region has 15 residues. The DNA of the CDR3 is TGTGCCAGCAGGCAGGCAGGGGGGGCAATAGAGACCCAGTACTTC. Its translation: CASRQAGGAIETQYF.

The chain recombines TRBV4-1 with TRBJ2-7, with TRBD1 matching over 12 bases. With V trimmed by 2 bases and J by 5 bases, 4 bases remained unmatched. CDR1 and CDR2 from the germline V gene are MGHRA and YSYEKL. This CDR3 contains 15 residues. In nucleotides, the CDR3 is TGCGCCAGCAGCCAACCCCGGGACAGGGGGCACGAGCAGTACTTC. It yields the protein CASSQPRDRGHEQYF.

This sequence joins TRBV27 and TRBJ1-1; D might be TRBD1 (5 bases). The CDR3 extends over 14 amino acids. From germline, CDR1 is MNHEY and CDR2 SMNVEV (reference sequence). V gave up 4 bases and J gave up 1 base, with 10 bases separating them. This chain's CDR3 is CASSSTATNTEAFF. For the CDR3, the DNA is TGTGCCAGCAGTTCGACAGCGACGAACACTGAAGCTTTCTTT.